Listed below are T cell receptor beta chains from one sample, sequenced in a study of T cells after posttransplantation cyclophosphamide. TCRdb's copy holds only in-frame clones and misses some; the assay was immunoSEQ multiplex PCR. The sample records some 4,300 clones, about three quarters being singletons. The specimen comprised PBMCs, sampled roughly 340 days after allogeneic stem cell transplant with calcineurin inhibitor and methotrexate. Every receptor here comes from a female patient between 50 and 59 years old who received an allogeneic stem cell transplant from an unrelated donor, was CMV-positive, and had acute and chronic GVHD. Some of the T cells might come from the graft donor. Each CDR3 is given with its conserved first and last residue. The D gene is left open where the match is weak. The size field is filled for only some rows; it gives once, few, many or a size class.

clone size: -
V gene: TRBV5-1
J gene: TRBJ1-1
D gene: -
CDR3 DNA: TGCGCCAGCAGCCCTCAGGGGCACACTGAAGCTTTCTTT
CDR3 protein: CASSPQGHTEAFF

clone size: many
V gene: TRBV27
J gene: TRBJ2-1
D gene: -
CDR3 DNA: TGTGCCAGCAGTTTATCGACCAGGGGCTACAATGAGCAGTTCTTC
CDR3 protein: CASSLSTRGYNEQFF

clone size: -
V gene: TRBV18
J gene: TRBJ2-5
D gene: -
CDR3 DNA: TGTGCCAGCTCACCACCGGACAACAAGACCCAGTACTTC
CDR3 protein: CASSPPDNKTQYF

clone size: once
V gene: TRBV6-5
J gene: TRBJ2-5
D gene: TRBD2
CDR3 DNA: TGTGCCAGCAGTTATGGGACTAGCGGGAGGGTGACCCAGTACTTC
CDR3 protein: CASSYGTSGRVTQYF

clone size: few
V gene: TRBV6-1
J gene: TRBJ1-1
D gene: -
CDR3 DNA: TGTGCCAGCAGTGAAAACAGGGACACTGAAGCTTTCTTT
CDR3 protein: CASSENRDTEAFF

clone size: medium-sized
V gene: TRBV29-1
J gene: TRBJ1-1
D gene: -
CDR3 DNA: TGCAGCGTGGGACATTCGAACACTGAAGCTTTCTTT
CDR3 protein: CSVGHSNTEAFF

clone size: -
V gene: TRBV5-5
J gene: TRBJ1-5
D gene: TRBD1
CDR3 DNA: TGTGCCAGCAGCTGGACCTCGACAGGGCTTAGCAATCAGCCCCAGCATTTT
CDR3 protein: CASSWTSTGLSNQPQHF

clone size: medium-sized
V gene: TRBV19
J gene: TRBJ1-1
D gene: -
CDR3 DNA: TGTGCCAGTAGTATCGTGGACAGTACTGAAGCTTTCTTT
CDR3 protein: CASSIVDSTEAFF

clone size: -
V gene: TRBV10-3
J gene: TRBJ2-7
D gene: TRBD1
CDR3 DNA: TGTGCCATCAGCGAAAGGACAGGGATTGGCAACGAGCAGTACTTC
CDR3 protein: CAISERTGIGNEQYF

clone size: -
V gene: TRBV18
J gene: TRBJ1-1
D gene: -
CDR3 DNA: TGTGCCAGCTCGTCAGACATGAACACTGAAGCTTTCTTT
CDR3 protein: CASSSDMNTEAFF

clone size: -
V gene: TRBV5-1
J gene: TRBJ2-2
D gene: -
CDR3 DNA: TGCGCCAGCAGCTTTAGTGTTAGCGGTGATTCGAACACCGGGGAGCTGTTTTTT
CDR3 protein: CASSFSVSGDSNTGELFF

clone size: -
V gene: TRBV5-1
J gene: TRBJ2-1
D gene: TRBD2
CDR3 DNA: TGCGCCAGCAGCCAGACTAGCGGGGGGTACAATGAGCAGTTCTTC
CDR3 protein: CASSQTSGGYNEQFF

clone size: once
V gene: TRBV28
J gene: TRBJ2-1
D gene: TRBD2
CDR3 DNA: TGTGCCAGTTTACCGGGGGGGAGTAACAATGAGCAGTTCTTC
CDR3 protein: CASLPGGSNNEQFF

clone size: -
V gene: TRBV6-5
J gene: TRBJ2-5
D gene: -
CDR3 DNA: TGTGCCAGCAGTGGCAGCAGGGGAAGGGAGACCCAGTACTTC
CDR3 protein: CASSGSRGRETQYF

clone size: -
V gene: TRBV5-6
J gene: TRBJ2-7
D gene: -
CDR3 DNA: TGTGCCAGCAGCGTGTCCCCGCGGGGTTCGTATGAGCAGTACTTC
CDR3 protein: CASSVSPRGSYEQYF

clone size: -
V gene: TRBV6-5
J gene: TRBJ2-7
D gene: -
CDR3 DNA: TGTGCCAGCAGTGAACCTAGTTGGCACGAGCAGTACTTC
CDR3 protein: CASSEPSWHEQYF

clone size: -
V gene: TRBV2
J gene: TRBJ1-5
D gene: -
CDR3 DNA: TGTGCCAGCAGTGTAACACAGGGTTCCAATCAGCCCCAGCATTTT
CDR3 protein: CASSVTQGSNQPQHF